These 12 T cell receptor beta chains share one sample of origin, sequenced in a study of blood T cell repertoires in COVID-19. Sequencing used immunoSEQ multiplex PCR; TCRdb keeps in-frame clones, though not all of them. The sample has 200,000 to 250,000 clones, more than 70% seen once. Sequenced: peripheral blood. These receptors were collected from a human donor in a cohort sampled during active COVID-19.

This sequence joins TRBV6-2 or TRBV6-3 and TRBJ1-6; no reliable D call. CDR1 is MNHEY and CDR2 is SVGEGT in the germline V gene. V shed 3 bases and J shed 6 bases, with 12 bases lying between them. This CDR3 region has 15 residues. CDR3 nucleotides: TGTGCCAGCAGTTATAAATGGAGGATTAATTCACCCCTCCACTTT. Amino acid sequence: CASSYKWRINSPLHF.

This clone was observed a handful of times. J is TRBJ2-7 and V is TRBV2; 11 nucleotides line up with TRBD1. V dropped 2 bases and J dropped 3; count of bases not matched to a gene: 3. The CDR3 is made up of 15 amino acids. From germline, CDR1 is SNHLY and CDR2 FYNNEI. The CDR3: CASSEPGTGGYEQYF. The CDR3, as DNA: TGTGCCAGCAGTGAACCCGGGACAGGGGGCTACGAGCAGTACTTC.

This clone was seen once. The chain has TRBV19 and TRBJ2-7; maybe TRBD1 (5 bases). Trimming left V 3 bases short and J 3 bases short, with 15 bases between. CDR1 is LNHDA, CDR2 SQIVND, per germline (reference sequence). The CDR3 has 15 amino acids. CDR3 amino acids: CASSMDNGEGYEQYF. The CDR3 nucleotides are TGTGCCAGTAGTATGGACAACGGAGAAGGCTACGAGCAGTACTTC.

This clone was picked up a small number of times. V is TRBV5-6 and J is TRBJ1-6, with 7 positions matching TRBD1. From germline, CDR1 is SGHDT and CDR2 YYEEEE. Trimming took 0 bases from V and 10 from J; bases not matched to a gene: 13. The CDR3 loop spans 17 amino acids. Written as DNA, the CDR3 is TGTGCCAGCAGCTTGGCCAGTGACAGGGCGAGGCTATCACCCCTCCACTTT. Translating gives CASSLASDRARLSPLHF.

The chain employs TRBV7-2 and TRBJ1-3; D is ambiguous. The V end lost 5 bases, the J end lost 0 bases, and 11 bases lay between the germline ends. The CDR3 contains 15 residues. CDR1 and CDR2 from the germline V gene are SGHTA and FQGNSA. In DNA, the CDR3 is TGTGCCAGCAGCCCGTTGAGGGCCTCTGGAAACACCATATATTTT. Protein product: CASSPLRASGNTIYF.

This chain links TRBV3-1 (or the pseudogene TRBV3-2) with TRBJ1-2, with unresolved D. The CDR3 loop spans 15 amino acids. The V and J ends lost 4 bases and 4 bases respectively, with 16 bases between them. Germline-derived CDR1 and CDR2 are LGHDT and YNNKEL (reference sequence). CDR3 in amino acids: CASSRRGGAAYGYTF. The CDR3 DNA is TGTGCCAGCAGCCGCCGGGGAGGAGCTGCCTATGGCTACACCTTC.

Of note for this clone: At one of its ends the junction is not consistent with the germline gene, which may arise from a read error. The chain recombines TRBV10-3 with TRBJ1-2; 7 bases align to TRBD1. CDR3 length: 15 residues. Germline lookup yields CDR1 ENHRY and CDR2 SYGVKD. CDR3 protein: CAISELQGTVHGYTF. The CDR3 nucleotides are TGTGCTATCAGTGAGTTACAGGGGACCGTACATGGCTACACCTTC.

This chain uses TRBV9 with TRBJ1-2; a possible D gene is TRBD1 (5 bases). V lost 1 base, J lost 8 bases, and 9 bases lay in between. CDR3 length: 12 amino acids. Germline V lookup: CDR1 SGDLS, CDR2 YYNGEE. CDR3 residues: CASSVIGVGYTF. The DNA for the CDR3 is TGTGCCAGCAGCGTAATAGGGGTGGGCTACACCTTC.

The chain uses TRBV6-5 and TRBJ1-2; D gene unclear. This CDR3 has 14 amino acids. V was pared by 2 bases and J by 7 bases, with 14 bases between. Germline loops: CDR1 MNHEY, CDR2 SVGAGI. The CDR3 spells CASSYGRTRGGYTF. CDR3 nucleotides: TGTGCCAGCAGTTACGGCAGGACTCGGGGTGGCTACACCTTC.

V gene TRBV11-2 combines with J gene TRBJ2-7, with D possibly TRBD2 on 7 matching bases. The CDR3 is 14 amino acids. Germline-derived CDR1 and CDR2 are SGHAT and FQNNGV. The ends were cut back, 7 bases at V and 3 bases at J, with 16 bases in the middle. CDR3: CASTLGGENYEQYF. The CDR3, as DNA: TGTGCCAGCACCCTAGGGGGGGAGAACTACGAGCAGTACTTC.

The J gene is TRBJ2-2, the V gene TRBV7-9; 7 nucleotides align to TRBD1. The CDR3 is 16 residues long. Looked up from germline, CDR1 is SEHNR and CDR2 is FQNEAQ (reference sequence). The junction had 10 bases not matched to a gene; V was cut back by 5 bases and J by 4 bases. CDR3 sequence: CASSRTTTGVTGELFF. The CDR3 DNA reads as TGTGCCAGCAGCCGTACAACCACAGGGGTCACCGGGGAGCTGTTTTTT.

As to this clone: Other DNA sequences in this sample translate to the same CDR3. This chain connects TRBV11-2 to TRBJ1-3, with D tentatively TRBD1 (6 bases). The CDR3 has 14 amino acids. Germline CDR1 reads SGHAT; CDR2 reads FQNNGV. V lost 1 base, J lost 4 bases, and 8 bases lay in between. CDR3 loop: CASSLGTAGNTIYF. CDR3 bases: TGTGCCAGCAGCTTAGGGACAGCGGGAAACACCATATATTTT.